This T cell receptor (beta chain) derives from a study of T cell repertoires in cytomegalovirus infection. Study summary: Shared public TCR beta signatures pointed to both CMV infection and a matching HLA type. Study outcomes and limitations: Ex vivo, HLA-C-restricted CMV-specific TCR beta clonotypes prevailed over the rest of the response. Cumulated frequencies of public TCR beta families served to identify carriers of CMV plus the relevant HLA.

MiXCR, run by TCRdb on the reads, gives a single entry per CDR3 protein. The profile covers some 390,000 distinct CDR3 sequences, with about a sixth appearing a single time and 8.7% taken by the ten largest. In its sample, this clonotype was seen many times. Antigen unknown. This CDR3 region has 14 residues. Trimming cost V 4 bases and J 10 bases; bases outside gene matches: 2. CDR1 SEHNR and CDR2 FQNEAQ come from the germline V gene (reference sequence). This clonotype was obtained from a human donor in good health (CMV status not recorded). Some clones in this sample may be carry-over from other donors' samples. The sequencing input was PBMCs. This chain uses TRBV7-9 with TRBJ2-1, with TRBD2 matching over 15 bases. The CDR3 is CASSWGLAGGEQFF. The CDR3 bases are TGTGCCAGCAGCTGGGGACTAGCGGGAGGCGAGCAGTTCTTC.